This record looks at one TCR beta chain sequence and its context. Per the germline V gene, CDR1 is DFQATT and CDR2 is SNEGSKA (reference sequence). CDR3 length: 15 residues. With 3 bases clipped from V and 0 bases from J, the junction kept 5 bases outside the gene matches. The data derive from a study of blood T cell repertoires in COVID-19. Study-wide background: PBMCs, B-cell-depleted T cells, or T cells were the source of the cDNA or gDNA that made up the material.

Original analysis: Nucleated cell number was recorded as an estimate derived from reference gene primer amplification. TCRdb keeps only in-frame clones here, not all; method: immunoSEQ multiplex PCR. Clonal size and the V and J genes are those of that table, whereas D and trimming came from the DNA. Among some 150,000 clones listed, roughly 86% were seen once. The rearrangement joins TRBV20-1 to TRBJ1-5; the match to TRBD1 covers 7 bases. The receptor comes from a woman aged 45-65 years with acute or convalescent COVID-19. The sequenced sample consisted of peripheral blood. This CDR3 reads CSASKGAPSNQPQHF. CDR3 bases: TGCAGTGCTAGTAAGGGGGCCCCTAGCAATCAGCCCCAGCATTTT.